A selection of T cell receptor beta chains follows, all from one sample in a study of shared clonotypes between healthy human individuals. The protocol was immunoSEQ multiplex PCR, while the TCRdb copy is restricted to in-frame clones and leaves out a portion. Among roughly 1,500,000 clones listed, less than 99% were seen once. Sequencing used naive CD4+ T cells sorted from blood. These receptor sequences come from a man aged 25 to 40 in good health. CDR3s leave out the opening cysteine and the closing phenylalanine or tryptophan.

V	J	CDR3
TRBV19	TRBJ2-7	ASRSPGQGSYEQY
TRBV7-7	TRBJ2-1	ASSSWTSGSNEQF
TRBV15	TRBJ2-1	ATSRNPRTSGTYNEQF
TRBV4-2	TRBJ1-2	ASSQEGVRTNYGYT
TRBV6-5	TRBJ1-3	AAGDRGGGTIY
TRBV29-1	TRBJ1-1	SVFPRLSSNTEAF
TRBV9	TRBJ2-5	ASSVGNAVGVKQETQY
TRBV27	TRBJ2-7	ASSPIRGRTGEQY
TRBV27	TRBJ2-1	ASRPRTSGIYNEQF
TRBV5-6	TRBJ2-7	ASSLNAGLSYEQY
TRBV5-1	TRBJ2-3	ASSLAQTSGGADTQY
TRBV11-2	TRBJ2-1	ASSSSLVYNEQF
TRBV6-1	TRBJ1-2	ASSHSDRLAYGYT
TRBV5-1	TRBJ2-1	ASSLDGRWYNEQF
TRBV27	TRBJ2-1	ASSSLAGGPRQF
TRBV6-5	TRBJ1-1	ASSYQGGFTEAF
TRBV28	TRBJ2-7	ASSFHLAGVSISYEQY
TRBV7-9	TRBJ1-3	ASTPQGNPSGNTIY
TRBV5-6	TRBJ2-7	ASSFMSSYEQY
TRBV27	TRBJ1-1	ASRLLGATEAF
TRBV6-5	TRBJ2-3	ASSYTDSTDTQY
TRBV7-2	TRBJ2-1	ASSGPTTSGTGSYNEQF
TRBV5-6	TRBJ2-7	ASSLRGLAGYAYEQY